This passage covers 19 T cell receptor beta chains from one sample sequenced in a study of T cell changes during pregnancy in multiple sclerosis. Profiled with immunoSEQ multiplex PCR; TCRdb holds only in-frame clones, not every one. This sample has tens of thousands of clones, with roughly 92% found just once. The specimen was peripheral blood, collected in the third trimester of pregnancy. Receptor source: a female donor in good health, enrolled as a control in a pregnancy study.

This CDR3 is CASSTGLPGYNEQFF. The CDR3 DNA follows: TGCGCCAGCAGCACCGGACTCCCGGGGTACAATGAGCAGTTCTTC. J is TRBJ2-1 and V is TRBV5-1; tentative D call: TRBD2 (5 bases). Trimming shortened V by 4 bases and J by 4 bases, and 15 bases separated the two germline ends. CDR1 and CDR2 from the germline V gene are SGHRS and YFSETQ. The CDR3 runs to 15 residues.

There are a few counts of this clone. The V call is TRBV6-1, the J call TRBJ1-4, with 8 bases matching TRBD1. The V gene's germline CDR1 is MNHNS and CDR2 SASEGT. The CDR3 is 16 amino acids. J was trimmed by 6 bases and V by 1 base; bases with no gene match: 7. The CDR3 nucleotides are TGTGCCAGCAGTGAAGGGACAGGGAGCGGGGATGAAAAACTGTTTTTT. It translates to CASSEGTGSGDEKLFF.

In its sample, this clone was seen once. The V gene is TRBV19, the J gene TRBJ2-1; D is perhaps TRBD1 (5 bases). Per the germline V gene, CDR1 is LNHDA and CDR2 is SQIVND (reference sequence). Trimming shortened V by 2 bases and J by 1 base, and 9 bases separated the two germline ends. The CDR3 runs 15 residues. CDR3: CASSIKGNSYNEQFF. The CDR3 DNA is TGTGCCAGTAGTATAAAGGGGAATTCCTACAATGAGCAGTTCTTC.

The gene calls are TRBV9 and TRBJ2-1; 12 bases fit TRBD2. Germline-derived CDR1 and CDR2 are SGDLS and YYNGEE. Trimming took 4 bases from V and 2 from J; bases not matched to a gene: 4. The CDR3 has 16 amino acids. CDR3: CASSTLAGGAYNEQFF. CDR3 in DNA: TGTGCCAGCAGCACACTAGCGGGAGGCGCCTACAATGAGCAGTTCTTC.

The V call is TRBV4-1, the J call TRBJ2-3; maybe TRBD1 (5 bases). V was trimmed by 4 bases and J by 0 bases, leaving 14 bases between them. The CDR3 spans 16 residues. Germline V CDR1 and CDR2: MGHRA, YSYEKL. In DNA, the CDR3 is TGCGCCAGCAGCCTAGCAGCTGGGGCTAGCACAGATACGCAGTATTTT. The encoded protein is CASSLAAGASTDTQYF.

The V and J genes are TRBV9 and TRBJ2-7; D uncertain. The CDR3 sequence is 14 residues long. Trimming took 4 bases from V and 2 from J, leaving 13 bases between them. Germline-derived CDR1 and CDR2 are SGDLS and YYNGEE. The CDR3 nucleotides read TGTGCCAGCAGCACTACGACCTCCCCCTACGAGCAGTACTTC. The encoded protein is CASSTTTSPYEQYF.

This clone was counted once. This chain uses TRBV27 with TRBJ2-5; D is unresolved. Germline lookup yields CDR1 MNHEY and CDR2 SMNVEV (reference sequence). V was pared by 4 bases and J by 5 bases, with 11 bases between. The CDR3 has 13 amino acids. The CDR3 coding sequence is TGTGCCAGCAGTTGGTCAAGTCAGGAGACCCAGTACTTC. Amino acid sequence: CASSWSSQETQYF.

V and J are TRBV10-1 and TRBJ1-2, with D possibly being TRBD1 (6 bases). The V gene's germline CDR1 is WNHNN and CDR2 SYGVQD (reference sequence). Between the trimmed V and J ends, which lost 6 bases and 2 bases, there was a span of 10 bases. The CDR3 covers 13 residues. CDR3 in amino acids: CASRPGQNYGYTF. The CDR3 nucleotides read TGCGCCAGCAGACCCGGACAGAACTATGGCTACACCTTC.

This chain uses TRBV7-2 with TRBJ2-3; D is possibly TRBD2 (7 bases). Trimming stripped 1 base from V and 2 bases from J, with 13 bases between. CDR1 is SGHTA and CDR2 is FQGNSA in the germline V gene. The CDR3 consists of 16 residues. CDR3 nucleotides: TGTGCCAGCAGCTTAGTAGGAGGGGGGGCCACAGATACGCAGTATTTT. Its protein is CASSLVGGGATDTQYF.

The V gene is TRBV28, the J gene TRBJ2-1; tentatively, D is TRBD2 (5 bases). The CDR3 has 13 residues. CDR1 and CDR2 (germline): MDHEN, SYDVKM. Trimming left V 1 base short and J 7 bases short, with 8 bases between. CDR3 residues: CASSLYSGNEQFF. DNA for the CDR3: TGTGCCAGCAGTTTATATTCGGGAAATGAGCAGTTCTTC.

For this clone: The same CDR3 arises from other DNA sequences in this sample as well. The chain has TRBV20-1 and TRBJ2-1; D is ambiguous. CDR3 length equals 11 residues. The V end was cut by 3 bases, the J end by 5 bases, with 5 bases between. The germline V gene encodes CDR1 DFQATT and CDR2 SNEGSKA (reference sequence). CDR3 residues: CSARQNNEQFF. In DNA, the CDR3 is TGCAGTGCTAGGCAGAACAATGAGCAGTTCTTC.

This chain uses TRBV7-2 with TRBJ1-1; D is undetermined. In germline, CDR1 is SGHTA, CDR2 FQGNSA. The V gene lost 5 bases and the J gene lost 0 bases, with 10 bases spanning the gap. The CDR3 is 14 amino acids. The CDR3 region is CASSPRHLNTEAFF. CDR3 nucleotides: TGTGCCAGCAGCCCCCGACACTTGAACACTGAAGCTTTCTTT.

The gene calls are TRBV5-6 and TRBJ2-5; 9 bases fit TRBD1. The J call may be faulty, since TRBJ2-7 better matches the DNA end. The germline gives CDR1 SGHDT, CDR2 YYEEEE. The CDR3 is 15 amino acids. The chain's CDR3 is CASSSPGTGMDEQYF. The CDR3 nucleotides read TGTGCCAGCAGCTCGCCCGGGACAGGGATGGACGAGCAGTACTTC.

V is TRBV4-2 and J is TRBJ1-2; 9 bases are shared with TRBD1. The V segment lost 4 bases and the J segment 4 bases; nucleotides outside the gene matches: 7. CDR3 size: 15 residues. Looked up from germline, CDR1 is LGHNA and CDR2 is YNFKEQ. CDR3 sequence (DNA): TGTGCCAGCAGCCGAGCTTGGACAGGGGCCTATGGCTACACCTTC. It is translated as CASSRAWTGAYGYTF.

The chain is built from TRBV28 and TRBJ2-7; TRBD2 matches at 8 bases. Germline V lookup: CDR1 MDHEN, CDR2 SYDVKM. CDR3 length equals 18 residues. The trim removed 3 bases at V and 5 bases at J, leaving 18 bases unmatched. The CDR3 protein is CASSFPQRELSLAHEQYF. The CDR3 nucleotides are TGTGCCAGCAGTTTCCCCCAGCGGGAGCTTTCCCTAGCACACGAGCAGTACTTC. Full variable domain (missing parts from reference TRBV28 and TRBJ2-7): DVKVTQSSRYLVKRTGEKVFLECVQDMDHENMFWYRQDPGLGLRLIYFSYDVKMKEKGDIPEGYSVSREKKERFSLILESASTNQTSMYLCASSFPQRELSLAHEQYFGPGTRLTVT.

The V and J genes are TRBV7-6 and TRBJ2-6, with 9 bases lining up with TRBD1. Germline lookup yields CDR1 SGHVS and CDR2 FNYEAQ. Losses at the gene ends were 3 bases for V and 2 bases for J; bases not matched to a gene: 2. The CDR3 contains 16 residues. The CDR3 DNA is TGTGCCAGCAGCTTCCGACAGGGGGCTGGGGCCAACGTCCTGACTTTC. This sequence encodes CASSFRQGAGANVLTF.

The chain has TRBV6-5 and TRBJ1-2; 9 bases map to TRBD1. The CDR3 is 13 residues long. Germline CDR1 and CDR2: MNHEY and SVGAGI. The trim removed 4 bases at V and 6 bases at J, leaving 3 bases unmatched. The CDR3 spells CASSSRTGDGYTF. The CDR3 DNA sequence: TGTGCCAGCAGTTCGCGGACAGGGGATGGCTACACCTTC.

The chain joins TRBV2 to TRBJ2-7, with 8 positions matching TRBD1. CDR1 is SNHLY and CDR2 is FYNNEI in the germline V gene. This CDR3 is built from 12 residues. The junction had 7 bases not matched to a gene; V was cut back by 11 bases and J by 4 bases. The CDR3 nucleotides read TGTGCCGGTAAGGGACAGGCTTACGAGCAGTACTTC. This codes for CAGKGQAYEQYF. The variable domain in full, completed from reference TRBV2 and TRBJ2-7, reads EPEVTQTPSHQVTQMGQEVILRCVPISNHLYFYWYRQILGQKVEFLVSFYNNEISEKSEIFDDQFSVERPDGSNFTLKIRSTKLEDSAMYFCAGKGQAYEQYFGPGTRLTVT.

The chain employs TRBV28 and TRBJ1-5; a weak D match, TRBD1 (5 bases). CDR1 is MDHEN, CDR2 SYDVKM, per germline. CDR3 length: 14 amino acids. Trimming removed 10 bases at V and 4 bases at J, with 17 bases between. The CDR3 bases are TGTGCCACCCTTTTTGGGGCTGGGAATCAGCCCCAGCATTTT. It yields the protein CATLFGAGNQPQHF.